A single T cell receptor beta chain is shown here with its context. These data are taken from a study of blood T cell repertoires in COVID-19. Assay: immunoSEQ multiplex PCR; the TCRdb copy retains only in-frame clones and omits some. The table records 230,000 or so clones, 88% of them present only once. Looked up from germline, CDR1 is SEHNR and CDR2 is FQNEAQ (reference sequence). The V gene end was trimmed by 4 bases and the J gene end by 6 bases; junction bases not matched to a gene: 3. The CDR3 totals 14 residues. This sequence was found in a woman between 50 and 59 years old with acute COVID-19. V gene TRBV7-9 combines with J gene TRBJ2-3, with 11 positions matching TRBD2. The specimen sequenced was PBMCs or T cells enriched from blood (not recorded which). The CDR3 spells CASSSSGRMDTQYF. The DNA for the CDR3 is TGTGCCAGCAGCTCTAGCGGGAGGATGGATACGCAGTATTTT.